These 24 T cell receptor beta chains were all obtained from the same sample, sequenced in a study of cytomegalovirus exposure and HLA in healthy donors. Sequencing used immunoSEQ multiplex PCR; TCRdb keeps in-frame clones, though not all of them. The sample carries roughly 59,000 clones, 80% to 95% recorded once. The sequenced sample consisted of PBMCs. Receptors were obtained from a man between 18 and 29 years old in good health and CMV-seropositive.

This clone was counted only a few times. The rearrangement links TRBV29-1 to TRBJ2-5; 11 nucleotides line up with TRBD2. The trim removed 6 bases at V and 7 bases at J, leaving 7 bases unmatched. Germline V gives CDR1 SQVTM, CDR2 ANQGSEA. The CDR3 is 13 residues long. DNA for the CDR3: TGCAGCGTGCGACTAGCGGGACGGGGGACCCAGTACTTC. This sequence encodes CSVRLAGRGTQYF.

The rearrangement joins TRBV28 to TRBJ2-6, with 10 bases matching TRBD1. CDR1 MDHEN and CDR2 SYDVKM come from the germline V gene. The CDR3 is made up of 18 amino acids. V gave up 4 bases and J gave up 0 bases; unmatched junction bases: 6. The CDR3 nucleotides are TGTGCCAGCAGTTCCGCGGGACAGGGGCCCTCTGGGGCCAACGTCCTGACTTTC. It codes for CASSSAGQGPSGANVLTF.

This clone was observed once. This chain uses TRBV29-1 with TRBJ1-4; D may be TRBD1 (6 bases). The CDR3 loop spans 12 amino acids. From germline, CDR1 is SQVTM and CDR2 ANQGSEA. V lost 6 bases, J lost 7 bases, and 12 bases lay in between. The CDR3 DNA is TGCAGCGTCCAAAGGGGGGGTGAAAAACTGTTTTTT. Protein product: CSVQRGGEKLFF.

This chain connects TRBV18 to TRBJ2-1, with 8 nucleotides matching TRBD1. Germline CDR1 KGHSH, CDR2 LQKENI. The trim removed 3 bases at V and 4 bases at J, leaving 5 bases unmatched. This CDR3 has 15 amino acids. The CDR3 here is CASSPGQALYNEQFF. In DNA form, the CDR3 reads TGTGCCAGCTCACCGGGACAGGCCCTTTACAATGAGCAGTTCTTC.

CDR3 in DNA: TGTGCCAGCAGCTTAGGGGGACAGGGGGGGGATACGCAGTATTTT. Protein: CASSLGGQGGDTQYF. The chain carries TRBV7-3 and TRBJ2-3, with 11 bases fitting TRBD1. The CDR3 runs 15 residues. V gave up 2 bases and J gave up 6 bases; unmatched junction bases: 4. The V gene's germline CDR1 is SGHTA and CDR2 FQGTGA.

V usage is TRBV28 and J usage is TRBJ2-7; 10 bases are a match to TRBD2. J was trimmed by 0 bases and V by 4 bases; bases with no gene match: 9. The CDR3 spans 17 residues. The germline V gene has CDR1 MDHEN and CDR2 SYDVKM. CDR3 bases: TGTGCCAGCAGTTACGATGAGCGGGAGGGAGACTCCTACGAGCAGTACTTC. Its translation: CASSYDEREGDSYEQYF.

In this sample, this clone turned up a few times. This chain links TRBV5-4 with TRBJ2-2, with 13 positions matching TRBD2. The germline CDR1 and CDR2 sequences are SGHNT and YYREEE (reference sequence). V lost 4 bases, J lost 5 bases, and 8 bases stayed unmatched. CDR3 size: 17 residues. The CDR3 DNA reads as TGTGCCAGCAGCCCGGGGACTAGCGGGGAAGGGACCGGGGAGCTGTTTTTT. As protein: CASSPGTSGEGTGELFF.

This clone showed up just once. V and J are TRBV30 and TRBJ2-1; TRBD2 matches at 7 bases. After removal of 3 bases from V and 8 bases from J, the junction contained 10 bases not matched to a gene. This CDR3 spans 14 amino acids. Germline-derived CDR1 and CDR2 are GTSNPN and SVGIG (reference sequence). The CDR3: CAWSSGAGRDEQFF. The CDR3 DNA follows: TGTGCCTGGAGCTCCGGGGCAGGGAGGGATGAGCAGTTCTTC. Full variable domain (remainder filled in from reference TRBV30 and TRBJ2-1): SQTIHQWPATLVQPVGSPLSLECTVEGTSNPNLYWYRQAAGRGLQLLFYSVGIGQISSEVPQNLSASRPQDRQFILSSKKLLLSDSGFYLCAWSSGAGRDEQFFGPGTRLTVL.

The V gene is TRBV30, the J gene TRBJ2-3; 8 positions agree with TRBD2. This CDR3 is built from 15 residues. J lost 3 bases, V lost 0 bases, and 5 bases had no gene match. Germline CDR1 and CDR2: GTSNPN and SVGIG (reference sequence). The CDR3 sequence: CAWSVWAGGTDTQYF. For the CDR3, the DNA is TGTGCCTGGAGTGTATGGGCGGGAGGAACAGATACGCAGTATTTT.

This chain uses TRBV11-3 with TRBJ2-1; D might be TRBD1 (6 bases). V lost 5 bases, J lost 9 bases, and 20 bases lay in between. Germline V lookup: CDR1 SGHNT, CDR2 YENEEA. The CDR3 loop spans 15 amino acids. CDR3 amino acids: CASSEQGARGGEQFF. The CDR3 region has the DNA TGTGCCAGCAGCGAGCAGGGAGCTAGAGGGGGTGAGCAGTTCTTC. The full variable domain, rest sourced from reference TRBV11-3 and TRBJ2-1, is EAGVVQSPRYKIIEKKQPVAFWCNPISGHNTLYWYLQNLGQGPELLIRYENEEAVDDSQLPKDRFSAERLKGVDSTLKIQPAELGDSAVYLCASSEQGARGGEQFFGPGTRLTVL.

V and J are TRBV2 and TRBJ2-5; D possibly corresponds to TRBD1 (6 bases). The CDR3 covers 12 residues. The V gene lost 10 bases and the J gene lost 1 base, with 10 bases spanning the gap. Germline assignment: CDR1 SNHLY and CDR2 FYNNEI. The CDR3, as DNA: TGTGCCAACGCGGACAGCCAAGAGACCCAGTACTTC. Translating gives CANADSQETQYF.

This chain uses TRBV14 with TRBJ1-1; D is perhaps TRBD1 (6 bases). Germline V lookup: CDR1 SGHDN, CDR2 FVKESK. V was pared by 4 bases and J by 5 bases, with 17 bases between. The CDR3 is 15 residues long. CDR3 DNA: TGTGCCAGCAGCCCAGGACAGTATGTTTGGACTGAAGCTTTCTTT. Translated, it gives CASSPGQYVWTEAFF.

The chain joins TRBV7-8 to TRBJ2-7; a weak D match, TRBD2 (5 bases). Germline assignment: CDR1 SGHVS and CDR2 FQNEAQ. Trimming pared 0 bases from V and 6 bases from J, leaving 15 bases between. This CDR3 contains 15 residues. CDR3 region: CASSLAPVSEGEQYF. In nucleotides, the CDR3 is TGTGCCAGCAGCTTAGCGCCGGTTTCCGAGGGCGAGCAGTACTTC. Looking up the rest from reference TRBV7-8 and TRBJ2-7 gives the full variable domain: GAGVSQSPRYKVAKRGQDVALRCDPISGHVSLFWYQQALGQGPEFLTYFQNEAQLDKSGLPSDRFFAERPEGSVSTLKIQRTQQEDSAVYLCASSLAPVSEGEQYFGPGTRLTVT.

This chain joins TRBV18 and TRBJ1-2, with a tentative D call TRBD1 (5 bases). Germline V gene sequence: CDR1 KGHSH, CDR2 LQKENI. The CDR3 runs 13 residues. V lost 2 bases and J lost 7, with 11 bases in between. The CDR3 DNA reads as TGTGCCAGCTCACCAGGGCAGGGCCTTGGCTACACCTTC. Amino acid sequence: CASSPGQGLGYTF.

The chain is built from TRBV7-3 and TRBJ2-1; the match to TRBD2 covers 8 bases. Germline values: CDR1 SGHTA, CDR2 FQGTGA. The CDR3 runs to 15 residues. J lost 4 bases, V lost 4 bases, and 6 bases had no gene match. This chain's CDR3 is CASSSSGGTYNEQFF. The CDR3 DNA reads as TGTGCCAGCAGCTCGAGCGGGGGAACTTACAATGAGCAGTTCTTC.

The V call is TRBV18, the J call TRBJ2-2, with D possibly matching TRBD2 (6 bases). The CDR3 totals 14 residues. In germline, CDR1 is KGHSH, CDR2 LQKENI. Trimming cost V 6 bases and J 4 bases, with 12 bases left between them. CDR3 sequence reads: CASSGGILTGELFF. CDR3 coding DNA: TGTGCCAGCTCCGGCGGGATACTCACCGGGGAGCTGTTTTTT.

This clone appeared a few times. V and J are TRBV6-4 and TRBJ2-3; 8 bases agree with TRBD1. Looked up from germline, CDR1 is MRHNA and CDR2 is SNTAGT. The CDR3 is 15 residues long. The trim removed 5 bases at V and 0 bases at J, leaving 4 bases unmatched. The CDR3 bases are TGTGCCAGCAGTAAAGACAGGGGTAGCACAGATACGCAGTATTTT. Its protein product is CASSKDRGSTDTQYF.

The J gene is TRBJ2-1, the V gene TRBV5-1; D ambiguous. The CDR3 has 11 amino acids. V lost 1 base to trimming and J lost 7 bases, with 3 bases between them. Germline CDR1 and CDR2: SGHRS and YFSETQ. The CDR3 here is CASSLQNEQFF. The CDR3 DNA follows: TGCGCCAGCAGCTTGCAGAATGAGCAGTTCTTC.

The V gene is TRBV6-5, the J gene TRBJ2-1; tentative D call: TRBD1 (6 bases). V shed 4 bases and J shed 10 bases, with 23 bases lying between them. Germline lookup yields CDR1 MNHEY and CDR2 SVGAGI. The CDR3 has 16 residues. The DNA for the CDR3 is TGTGCCAGCAGTTCCCTGGGGGCTTCACGTGGGGAAGAGCAGTTCTTC. Its translation is CASSSLGASRGEEQFF.

The chain carries TRBV5-4 and TRBJ2-7, with 11 bases lining up with TRBD2. This CDR3 is 15 amino acids long. Trimming removed 4 bases from V and 1 base from J; junction bases left unmatched: 4. Germline assignment: CDR1 SGHNT and CDR2 YYREEE (reference sequence). Here the CDR3 DNA reads TGTGCCAGCAGCCGATCTAGCGGGAGGTCCTACGAGCAGTACTTC. It codes for CASSRSSGRSYEQYF.

The chain has TRBV19 and TRBJ2-1; D is ambiguous. CDR3 length: 15 residues. V was cut by 5 bases and J by 0 bases, with 11 bases left in between. From germline, CDR1 is LNHDA and CDR2 SQIVND (reference sequence). The CDR3 region is CASSATSSSYNEQFF. The CDR3 nucleotides are TGTGCCAGTAGTGCGACTTCGAGCTCCTACAATGAGCAGTTCTTC.

The chain links TRBV7-9 to TRBJ2-5; 7 nucleotides agree with TRBD1. The germline gives CDR1 SEHNR, CDR2 FQNEAQ (reference sequence). Unmatched junction bases numbered 5, after V lost 3 bases and J lost 4 bases. This CDR3 comprises 14 residues. The CDR3 nucleotides read TGTGCCAGCAGCTTGGGGGACAGCCTAGAGACCCAGTACTTC. It yields the protein CASSLGDSLETQYF.

This rearrangement joins TRBV10-3 to TRBJ1-2; a possible D gene is TRBD1 (5 bases). The CDR3 is made up of 15 amino acids. Germline V CDR1 and CDR2: ENHRY, SYGVKD. The ends were cut back, 0 bases at V and 4 bases at J, with 12 bases in the middle. The CDR3 here is CAISESGQDRYGYTF. CDR3 in DNA: TGTGCCATCAGTGAGTCGGGGCAGGACCGCTATGGCTACACCTTC.

The rearrangement joins TRBV4-2 to TRBJ2-1; 14 bases map to TRBD2. CDR1 and CDR2 (germline): LGHNA, YNFKEQ. V dropped 1 base and J dropped 7; count of bases not matched to a gene: 9. This CDR3 is 18 amino acids long. The CDR3 DNA reads TGTGCCAGCAGCCAAGGACTAGCGGGAGGGGCCGAGGGAAATGAGCAGTTCTTC. Amino acids: CASSQGLAGGAEGNEQFF.